A single sample is the source of the 5 T cell receptor beta chains below, sequenced in a study of T cell changes during pregnancy in multiple sclerosis (dated by TCRdb to between 2017 and 2020). The receptor library was made with the immunoSEQ multiplex PCR assay. The clones in this table, taken by TCRdb from immuneACCESS, are in-frame only. Not every clone is retained; where verified, under half of the shortfall comes from an unresolved V gene, and the cause of the rest is unknown. This sample lists approximately 100,000 clones; roughly nine tenths were detected once. The ten top clones hold around 0.84% of the sample. The material sequenced was peripheral blood, taken after pregnancy. These receptors all stem from a female donor with multiple sclerosis, enrolled in a pregnancy study.

The chain employs TRBV5-1 and TRBJ2-5; D unresolved. V gave up 0 bases and J gave up 5 bases, with 11 bases separating them. This CDR3 has 14 residues. Looked up from germline, CDR1 is SGHRS and CDR2 is YFSETQ. CDR3 bases: TGCGCCAGCAGCTTGGAAATTCCCAGGGAGACCCAGTACTTC. This encodes CASSLEIPRETQYF.

This clone was seen only once. The chain employs TRBV9 and TRBJ2-3; tentatively, D is TRBD1 (6 bases). Germline loops: CDR1 SGDLS, CDR2 YYNGEE. The germline V and J ends were trimmed by 0 bases and 4 bases, with 15 bases remaining between them. This CDR3 region has 16 residues. The CDR3 DNA reads as TGTGCCAGCAGCGTAGAGGACAGTAGCCTCCCAGATACGCAGTATTTT. Translating gives CASSVEDSSLPDTQYF.

V usage is TRBV5-1 and J usage is TRBJ2-1, with a weak D call TRBD1 (6 bases). Germline V lookup: CDR1 SGHRS, CDR2 YFSETQ. V dropped 3 bases and J dropped 2 bases, with 9 bases sitting between them. This CDR3 has 14 amino acids. CDR3 DNA: TGCGCCAGCAGCTCTGGACAGACCTACAATGAGCAGTTCTTC. Its translation is CASSSGQTYNEQFF.

V and J are TRBV5-1 and TRBJ2-2; D is unresolved. The CDR3 sequence is 14 residues long. Trimming left V 4 bases short and J 3 bases short, with 10 bases between. The germline CDR1 and CDR2 sequences are SGHRS and YFSETQ. The chain's CDR3 is CASSLDGDTGELFF. The CDR3 nucleotides are TGCGCCAGCAGCCTTGACGGAGACACCGGGGAGCTGTTTTTT.

The genes are TRBV11-3 and TRBJ2-1; 8 bases line up with TRBD2. From germline, CDR1 is SGHNT and CDR2 YENEEA. V trimming: 6 bases; J trimming: 7 bases; junction bases outside the gene matches: 5. The CDR3 has 13 residues. CDR3 loop: CASSHASGNEQFF. As DNA, the CDR3 is TGTGCCAGCAGTCACGCTAGCGGGAATGAGCAGTTCTTC.